This T cell receptor (beta chain) was recorded in a study of vaccination effects on CD4 cells after COVID-19. For this clone: No antigen is known for it.

Here immunoSEQ multiplex PCR was the method, and the copy in TCRdb shows in-frame clones only, minus some. The sample includes about 73,000 clones, approximately 73% of them seen just once. The germline gives CDR1 SNHLY, CDR2 FYNNEI. The CDR3 has 13 amino acids. With 4 bases removed from V and 5 bases from J, the gap between germline ends came to 8 bases. The authors isolated CD4+ T cells after nine to eleven days of culture. Each person got two doses of an mRNA SARS-CoV-2 vaccine, BNT162b2 or mRNA-1273. The TCR comes from a human donor who received a COVID-19 vaccine. This chain joins TRBV2 and TRBJ2-2; the D gene is possibly TRBD2 (5 bases). The sequencing used CD4+ T cells from PBMCs cultured without peptide, collected after COVID-19 vaccination. DNA for the CDR3: TGTGCCAGCAGTGCAGAGGGAACCGGGGAGCTGTTTTTT. Its protein product is CASSAEGTGELFF. The full variable domain, in which reference TRBV2 and TRBJ2-2 provide the parts outside the CDR3, is EPEVTQTPSHQVTQMGQEVILRCVPISNHLYFYWYRQILGQKVEFLVSFYNNEISEKSEIFDDQFSVERPDGSNFTLKIRSTKLEDSAMYFCASSAEGTGELFFGEGSRLTVL.